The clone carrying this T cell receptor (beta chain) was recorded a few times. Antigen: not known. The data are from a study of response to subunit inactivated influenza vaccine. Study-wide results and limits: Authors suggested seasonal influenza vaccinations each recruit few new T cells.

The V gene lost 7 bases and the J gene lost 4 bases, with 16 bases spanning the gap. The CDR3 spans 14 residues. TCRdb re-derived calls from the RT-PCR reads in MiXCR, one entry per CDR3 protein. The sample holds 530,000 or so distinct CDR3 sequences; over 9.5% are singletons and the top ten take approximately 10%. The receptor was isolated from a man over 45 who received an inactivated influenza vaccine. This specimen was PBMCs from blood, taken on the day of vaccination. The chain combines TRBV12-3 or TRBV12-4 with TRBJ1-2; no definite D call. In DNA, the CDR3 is TGTGCCAGCACGCCCTCCGGGTCCATCTATGGCTACACCTTC. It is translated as CASTPSGSIYGYTF.